The table lists the clone carrying this T cell receptor beta chain with a count of one. No antigen is known for it. Primers for the PCR totalled 60 Vbeta and 13 Jbeta. Libraries were prepared by immunoSEQ multiplex PCR; TCRdb keeps only in-frame clonotypes and omits some of them. This table has more than 80,000 clones, about 81% appearing once. This entry belongs to a study of cytomegalovirus exposure and HLA in healthy donors. Study information: Among the 400 or so donors who were genotyped, around 77% fell in the genetic ancestry cluster that is associated with self-reported Caucasian donors. Study outcomes and limitations: What a later analysis showed was that several of the most significant clusters appeared linked to common viral pathogens.

The ends lost 6 bases at V and 4 bases at J; junction bases unmatched: 15. Germline V gene sequence: CDR1 MNHNY, CDR2 SVGAGI (reference sequence). CDR3 length: 16 residues. The TCR comes from a man in his sixties in good health and CMV-seronegative. The material sequenced was PBMCs. The V gene is TRBV6-6, the J gene TRBJ2-7; 7 bases fit TRBD1. The CDR3 loop is CASRTMGQTINYEQYF. CDR3 DNA sequence: TGTGCCAGCAGGACAATGGGACAGACGATCAATTACGAGCAGTACTTC.